The entry below gives a single T cell receptor (beta chain) sequence along with its context. These data originate in a study of identical twins. With 1 base removed from V and 3 bases from J, the gap between germline ends came to 14 bases. The CDR3 consists of 16 residues. Germline lookup yields CDR1 MNHEY and CDR2 SVGAGI. TCRdb ran MiXCR on the 5' RACE reads and lists one entry per CDR3 protein. The data show about 690,000 distinct CDR3 sequences, approximately 22% seen once. These sequences were also reported in another study, on T cells expressing NK-cell markers. That paper states: Serological testing identified most of the eight sequenced donors as HCMV-seropositive and one as seronegative.

V and J are TRBV6-5 and TRBJ2-3; D unclear. The TCR originated in a woman in her late teens or twenties in good health. The sequenced sample was PBMCs. The CDR3 region has the DNA TGTGCCAGCAGTTACTACTCGGATCTAGGGACAGATACGCAGTATTTT. This gives the protein CASSYYSDLGTDTQYF.